This is a list of T cell receptor beta chains from one sample in a study. MiXCR, applied by TCRdb to the 5' RACE reads, yields one record per CDR3 protein. The table has under 65,000 distinct CDR3 sequences, around 26% seen once. Sequencing used tumor-infiltrating memory CD4+ T cells sorted from the breast tumor. The receptors come from a female donor with breast cancer. Each CDR3 is given with its conserved first and last residue. D genes are given only for firm matches. Clone size, where shown, is once, few, many, or a class for clones that have expanded.

>NA|TRBV15|TRBJ2-4|NA
TGTGCCACTCGTAAAACCGGGACAACGAAAAACATTCAGTACTTC
CATRKTGTTKNIQYF
>few|TRBV7-2|TRBJ2-1|TRBD2
TGTGCCAGCAGCCTTAGACTAGCGGGAGGTTTACGCTACAATGAGCAGTTCTTC
CASSLRLAGGLRYNEQFF
>NA|TRBV6-1|TRBJ1-4|NA
TGTGCCAGCATGGACAGCGCAACTAATGAAAAACTGTTTTTT
CASMDSATNEKLFF
>NA|TRBV9|TRBJ1-4|NA
TGTGCCAGCAGCACCGAGGGTAGTGAAAAACTGTTTTTT
CASSTEGSEKLFF
>NA|TRBV7-2|TRBJ1-4|NA
TGTGCCAGCAGCTTAGTCCCCTCAGGGAGCTATAATGAAAAACTGTTTTTT
CASSLVPSGSYNEKLFF
>NA|TRBV7-9|TRBJ2-3|NA
TGTGCCAGCAGCCGGAGTGACTCCCGCACAGATACGCAGTATTTT
CASSRSDSRTDTQYF
>NA|TRBV2|TRBJ1-5|NA
TGTGCCAGCAGTGACATCTATAGCAATCAGCCCCAGCATTTT
CASSDIYSNQPQHF
>NA|TRBV20-1|TRBJ1-3|NA
TGCAGTGCTCCTGACAGAAACTCTGGAAACACCATATATTTT
CSAPDRNSGNTIYF
>few|TRBV2|TRBJ1-1|NA
TGTGCCAGCAGGTTGACGGGCGGGAGCACTGAAGCTTTCTTT
CASRLTGGSTEAFF
>NA|TRBV12-3/TRBV12-4|TRBJ1-1|NA
TGTGCCAGCACCAGGGCTTTCGGGACTGAAGCTTTCTTT
CASTRAFGTEAFF
>few|TRBV7-2|TRBJ2-7|NA
TGTGCCAGCAGCTTAACGAGGAGCTCCTACGAGCAGTACTTC
CASSLTRSSYEQYF
>NA|TRBV11-3|TRBJ2-5|NA
TGTGCCAGCAGCCAGGGTCCGAGAGAGACCCAGTACTTC
CASSQGPRETQYF
>NA|TRBV6-5|TRBJ2-5|NA
TGTGCCAGCAGCCGACAGGTGGGAGAGACCCAGTACTTC
CASSRQVGETQYF
>few|TRBV6-1|TRBJ2-7|NA
TGTGCCAGCAGTGCTTATGAGTCCTCGAAGTACTTC
CASSAYESSKYF
>NA|TRBV4-2|TRBJ1-5|NA
TGTGCCAGCAGCCAAGATTCCCTAATTAGCAATCAGCCCCAGCATTTT
CASSQDSLISNQPQHF
>few|TRBV6-5|TRBJ2-3|TRBD2
TGTGCCAGCAGACCTGGGACTAGCATGGGCACAGATACGCAGTATTTT
CASRPGTSMGTDTQYF
>NA|TRBV7-2|TRBJ2-3|NA
TGTGCCAGCAGCTTAGTTCAGGTCACAGATACGCAGTATTTT
CASSLVQVTDTQYF
>few|TRBV6-1|TRBJ2-1|TRBD1
TGTGCCAGCAGTGAGTGGAGGCAGGGGGTGATCTTC
CASSEWRQGVIF
>few|TRBV5-6|TRBJ2-3|NA
TGTGCCAGCAGCTCCTCCCTAGCGTCAAGTAGGGATACGCAGTATTTT
CASSSSLASSRDTQYF
>NA|TRBV9|TRBJ2-5|NA
TGTGCCAGCAGCGTAGGAAGTGAGACCCAGTACTTC
CASSVGSETQYF
>NA|TRBV5-6|TRBJ1-2|NA
TGTGCCAGCAGCCTGTACAGGGCCCACACCTTC
CASSLYRAHTF
>few|TRBV12-3/TRBV12-4|TRBJ1-1|TRBD1
TGTGCCAGCAGTTTATGGCAGGGGGGAATCACTGAAGCTTTCTTT
CASSLWQGGITEAFF
>few|TRBV28|TRBJ1-6|NA
TGTGCCAGCGGCTCGGGATCTTCACCCCTCCACTTT
CASGSGSSPLHF
>few|TRBV10-3|TRBJ2-5|NA
TGTGCCATCAGTGTGTCTTCTGGGGAGACCCAGTACTTC
CAISVSSGETQYF
>once|TRBV4-2|TRBJ2-4|NA
TGTGCCAGCAGCCAAGGCGACAGGTGGGAGAACATTCAGTACTTC
CASSQGDRWENIQYF
>few|TRBV29-1|TRBJ2-1|NA
TGCAGCGTTGGTCGTCGGGCAAATGAGCAGTTCTTC
CSVGRRANEQFF
>NA|TRBV28|TRBJ2-4|NA
TGTGCCAGCTTGCCCGGGTCCGGGGCCAAAAACAGTCAGTACTTC
CASLPGSGAKNSQYF
>NA|TRBV7-8|TRBJ2-3|TRBD2
TGTGCCAGCAGCGTCAAGACTAGCGGGGGAACAGATACGCAGTATTTT
CASSVKTSGGTDTQYF